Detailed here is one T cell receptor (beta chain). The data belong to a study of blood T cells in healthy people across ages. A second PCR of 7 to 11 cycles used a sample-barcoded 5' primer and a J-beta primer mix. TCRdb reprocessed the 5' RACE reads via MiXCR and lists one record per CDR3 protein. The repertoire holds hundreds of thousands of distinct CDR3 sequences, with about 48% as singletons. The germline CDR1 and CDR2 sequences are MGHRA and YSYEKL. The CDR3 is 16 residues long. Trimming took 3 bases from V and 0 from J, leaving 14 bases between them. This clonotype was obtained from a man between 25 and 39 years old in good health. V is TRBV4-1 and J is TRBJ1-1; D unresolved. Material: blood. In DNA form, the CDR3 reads TGCGCCAGCAGCCAGGCCCCGGCGCCTATGAACACTGAAGCTTTCTTT. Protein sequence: CASSQAPAPMNTEAFF.